This T cell receptor (beta chain) is drawn from a study of graft-versus-host responses after intestinal transplantation (dated by TCRdb to the early 2020s). Regarding the research as a whole: Recipients received multivisceral, liver-intestinal, or isolated intestinal transplants. Graft-versus-host and host-versus-graft alloreactive T cell clones were tracked in the graft, circulation and bone marrow after intestinal transplantation using bulk TCR-beta CDR3 sequencing. Donor T cell macrochimerism was defined as a peak of at least 4% donor T cells among recipient peripheral blood mononuclear cells. Samples from three later patients were sequenced in-house on an Illumina MiSeq with MiXCR processing rather than by the commercial service. Of the 20 to 25 intestinal transplant recipients enrolled in the cohort, one of whom was a retransplant, a few patients without pretransplant specimens were excluded. Alloreactive clones were identified by sequencing pre-transplant mixed lymphocyte reaction products and comparing them with unstimulated pre-transplant donor and recipient T cells. Every recipient was given anti-thymocyte globulin induction, followed by around three years of maintenance tacrolimus and steroids.

After transplant, bone marrow was aspirated from the posterior iliac crest or from another site selected by the physician. The library came from the immunoSEQ multiplex PCR assay. High-throughput TCR-beta CDR3 sequencing of genomic DNA from most patients was performed by Adaptive Biotechnologies. In the source study's methods: TCR sequencing data were retrieved from Adaptive's ImmunoSEQ software for more than 15 patients, whereas a few other patients were processed with MiXCR and VDJtools. CDR3 nucleotide sequences shared between donor and recipient were removed because their origin could not be assigned. To count as alloreactive, a clone needed at least 2-fold expansion over unstimulated cells and a minimum CFSE-low frequency of 0.002% (template counts) or 0.001% (read counts). Clones detected in sequenced pre-transplant spleen, lymph node, or MLR CFSE-low populations of the donor or recipient were defined as mappable. Cumulative frequency of alloreactive clones was calculated as a percentage of all sequences weighted by copy number. The immuneACCESS repertoire file appears here via TCRdb, limited to in-frame rearrangements. These files lack a portion of the clones; in checked studies, under half of the deficit traces to unresolved V genes, and the cause of the others is not known. D and trimming were read from the DNA, whereas the V and J calls and clone size are those reported in that table. The sample table lists about 9,600 clones, about 95% of them with a count of one. The ten top clones hold roughly 17% of the sample.

Comment on this clone: The clone's antigen remains unknown. No clone much larger than this one lies a single base away; base qualities are absent.

On the study overall, not on this receptor specifically: Early after transplant, declines in HvG clones were associated with peak levels of circulating GvH clones. High GvH to HvG T cell clonal ratios were observed in the allografts of patients with donor T cell macrochimerism. The relatively low number and heterogeneity of intestinal transplant patients limited the conclusions. GvH clones were found in recipient bone marrow, and some of the GvH clones appeared earlier in ileal mucosa or blood, which is consistent with an intestinal mucosal origin.

After removal of 6 bases from V and 5 bases from J, the junction retains 9 bases not matched to a gene. Looking up the germline V gene (reference sequence) yields CDR1 MNHEY and CDR2 SMNVEV. Including the terminal cysteine and phenylalanine, the CDR3 comprises 15 residues. This entry keeps only the CDR3 DNA: 45 bases, framed from base 1. This sequence was found in a human patient who received an intestinal transplant, so some T cells may come from the graft donor. The sequence links TRBV27 to TRBJ2-2; 7 junctional bases match TRBD1. The sequencing used bone marrow, collected 521 days after intestinal transplantation. The sequenced DNA is TGTGCCAGCAGCGAGACAGGGCTGCGGACCGGGGAGCTGTTTTTT. The encoded protein is CASSETGLRTGELFF.